Each of the 22 T cell receptor beta chains below was sequenced from the same sample in a study of T cells after yellow fever vaccination (dated by TCRdb to the late 2010s). Library method: 5' RACE. TCRdb shows the sequencer as Illumina HiSeq 2500. The raw public reads went through TCRdb reprocessing: fastp at Q25, MiXCR clone calling, in-frame beta chains kept. Under each unique CDR3 protein, matching rows form one entry showing the most common genes and DNA. Across this sample there are just over 25,000 distinct CDR3 sequences, with approximately 5% seen only once. Together, the top ten hold approximately 10% of the sample. In light of the paper, this sample's treatment or condition label describes: live attenuated yellow fever vaccine strain. This sample comprised PBMCs, either bulk or a sorted T-cell subset (CD4+, CD8+, memory, or dextramer-sorted; not recorded which), obtained 15 days after the yellow fever booster vaccination. These receptors were obtained from a man aged 25-45 years who received the YFV17D yellow fever vaccine.

The table lists this clonotype with many counts. The rearrangement links TRBV20-1 to TRBJ2-7, with a weak D call TRBD1 (7 bases). CDR3 length: 15 amino acids. CDR1 is DFQATT, CDR2 SNEGSKA, per germline (reference sequence). Trimming left V 4 bases short and J 5 bases short, with 21 bases between. CDR3 sequence (DNA): TGCAGTGCTAACCCCCCAGGGGGGTATAGGAACGAGCAGTACTTC. Its translation: CSANPPGGYRNEQYF.

This clonotype was detected ten times or more. V and J are TRBV6-6 and TRBJ2-7; 7 bases align to TRBD1. The junction had 5 bases not matched to a gene; V was cut back by 6 bases and J by 6 bases. The CDR3 runs to 12 residues. CDR1 MNHNY and CDR2 SVGAGI come from the germline V gene (reference sequence). The DNA for the CDR3 is TGTGCCAGCAGAAGGGACAGTGGCGAGCAGTACTTC. The encoded protein is CASRRDSGEQYF.

This clonotype was counted many times. The V gene is TRBV12-3 or TRBV12-4, the J gene TRBJ1-1; D unclear. V gave up 6 bases and J gave up 4 bases, with 15 bases separating them. The CDR3 contains 14 residues. The CDR3 sequence: CASSLVGVATEAFF. The CDR3 DNA sequence: TGTGCCAGCAGCCTCGTTGGGGTGGCCACTGAAGCTTTCTTT.

This clonotype has a count of ten or more. The gene calls are TRBV12-3 or TRBV12-4 and TRBJ2-3, with 9 bases identical to TRBD1. V shed 4 bases, J shed 3 bases, and the junction held 5 bases outside the gene matches. This CDR3 contains 15 residues. This CDR3 is CASSYHRGLTDTQYF. As DNA, the CDR3 is TGTGCCAGCAGTTACCACAGGGGGCTGACAGATACGCAGTATTTT.

This clonotype was recorded many times. The chain is built from TRBV7-9 and TRBJ2-5; tentatively, D is TRBD2 (6 bases). Trimming took 5 bases from V and 1 from J, leaving 17 bases between them. The V gene's germline CDR1 is SEHNR and CDR2 FQNEAQ (reference sequence). This CDR3 region has 16 residues. CDR3 sequence: CASSPPVGGPQETQYF. The CDR3 nucleotides are TGTGCCAGCAGCCCCCCTGTGGGGGGTCCCCAAGAGACCCAGTACTTC.

In its sample, this clonotype was seen many times. The chain links TRBV27 to TRBJ2-5; TRBD1 aligns across 10 bases. After removal of 4 bases from V and 7 bases from J, the junction contained 3 bases not matched to a gene. This CDR3 is built from 13 residues. In germline, CDR1 is MNHEY, CDR2 SMNVEV (reference sequence). The CDR3 bases are TGTGCCAGCAGTTGGGGGGACAGGGGGACCCAGTACTTC. It is translated as CASSWGDRGTQYF.

This clonotype has a count of ten or more. The chain uses TRBV6-2 or TRBV6-3 and TRBJ2-1, with 8 bases identical to TRBD2. The V segment lost 6 bases and the J segment 8 bases; nucleotides outside the gene matches: 9. The CDR3 consists of 14 residues. Germline CDR1 and CDR2: MNHEY and SVGEGT. CDR3 nucleotide sequence: TGTGCCAGCAGAACGAGCGGGAGCAGGGATGAGCAGTTCTTC. It codes for CASRTSGSRDEQFF.

This clonotype was found many times. This rearrangement joins TRBV7-9 to TRBJ2-5; D is unresolved. Germline V gives CDR1 SEHNR, CDR2 FQNEAQ (reference sequence). The V gene lost 5 bases and the J gene lost 8 bases, with 18 bases spanning the gap. The length of the CDR3 is 14 residues. The CDR3 DNA is TGTGCCAGCAGCCTGGGCCCAGCGAAAATCACCCAGTACTTC. Its protein product is CASSLGPAKITQYF.

This clonotype occurred many times. The chain has TRBV27 and TRBJ2-3, with D uncertain. CDR1 and CDR2 from the germline V gene are MNHEY and SMNVEV (reference sequence). V was pared by 3 bases and J by 2 bases, with 6 bases between. The CDR3 contains 13 residues. The CDR3 DNA sequence: TGTGCCAGCAGTTTCACGATCACAGATACGCAGTATTTT. The encoded protein is CASSFTITDTQYF.

CDR3 DNA sequence: TGTGCCAGCAGGGGAAGACTGAATTCCTTAGAAAAACTGTTTTTT. Amino acid sequence: CASRGRLNSLEKLFF. The chain joins TRBV6-2 or TRBV6-3 to TRBJ1-4; D unresolved. The ends were cut back, 6 bases at V and 8 bases at J, with 19 bases in the middle. The CDR3 is made up of 15 amino acids. CDR1 is MNHEY and CDR2 is SVGEGT in the germline V gene.

This clonotype was found many times. The chain joins TRBV6-5 to TRBJ1-3, with no clear D. Deletions cut 2 bases from V and 2 bases from J, with 7 bases between. Germline CDR1 MNHEY, CDR2 SVGAGI. This CDR3 comprises 14 residues. DNA for the CDR3: TGTGCCAGCAGTTACGGGAGTCCTGGAAACACCATATATTTT. Its translation is CASSYGSPGNTIYF.

This clonotype was counted ten times or more. V gene TRBV12-3 or TRBV12-4 combines with J gene TRBJ2-3, with D possibly being TRBD1 (6 bases). The CDR3 contains 16 residues. V gave up 3 bases and J gave up 3 bases, with 16 bases separating them. CDR3 amino acids: CASSFGGAGVTDTQYF. CDR3 in DNA: TGTGCCAGCAGTTTTGGGGGCGCAGGGGTGACAGATACGCAGTATTTT.

This clonotype was counted between two and nine times. DNA for the CDR3: TGCGCCACCGGGACAGACCCGCAGTATTTT. Residues: CATGTDPQYF. V usage is TRBV5-1 and J usage is TRBJ2-3, with TRBD1 matching over 7 bases. V lost 9 bases to trimming and J lost 10 bases; unmatched junction nucleotides: 5. Germline V gives CDR1 SGHRS, CDR2 YFSETQ. The CDR3 consists of 10 residues.

This clonotype was found many times. The chain joins TRBV25-1 to TRBJ2-7; 7 bases line up with TRBD2. Germline-derived CDR1 and CDR2 are MGHDK and SYGVNS. The CDR3 length is 15 residues. After removal of 2 bases from V and 4 bases from J, the junction contained 8 bases not matched to a gene. CDR3 in DNA: TGTGCCAGCAGTGAAAGTGGGGGGGGGAGATACGAGCAGTACTTC. Protein product: CASSESGGGRYEQYF.

This clonotype was seen many times. The chain combines TRBV4-1 with TRBJ2-7; D is undetermined. Germline-derived CDR1 and CDR2 are MGHRA and YSYEKL. Trimming took 4 bases from V and 4 from J, leaving 11 bases between them. This CDR3 spans 13 amino acids. DNA for the CDR3: TGCGCCAGCAGCCCACGCGATCTTTACGAGCAGTACTTC. It yields the protein CASSPRDLYEQYF.

This clonotype was recorded many times. The V gene is TRBV5-1, the J gene TRBJ2-2; TRBD2 agrees at 11 bases. Looked up from germline, CDR1 is SGHRS and CDR2 is YFSETQ. The V segment lost 5 bases and the J segment 4 bases; nucleotides outside the gene matches: 4. The CDR3 runs to 15 residues. For the CDR3, the DNA is TGCGCCAGCAGTCAGGGACTAGCGGCCACCGGGGAGCTGTTTTTT. This gives the protein CASSQGLAATGELFF. The entire variable domain, with the rest obtained from reference TRBV5-1 and TRBJ2-2, is as follows: KAGVTQTPRYLIKTRGQQVTLSCSPISGHRSVSWYQQTPGQGLQFLFEYFSETQRNKGNFPGRFSGRQFSNSRSEMNVSTLELGDSALYLCASSQGLAATGELFFGEGSRLTVL.

This clonotype was counted many times. The rearrangement joins TRBV20-1 to TRBJ2-3; 11 bases are shared with TRBD2. Germline-derived CDR1 and CDR2 are DFQATT and SNEGSKA (reference sequence). The CDR3 totals 16 residues. V trimming: 6 bases; J trimming: 3 bases; junction bases outside the gene matches: 11. This CDR3 reads CSALAGGFMGTDTQYF. The CDR3 DNA is TGCAGTGCGCTAGCGGGGGGATTCATGGGGACAGATACGCAGTATTTT.

This clonotype was found many times. The V call is TRBV20-1, the J call TRBJ2-2; TRBD1 agrees at 9 bases. This CDR3 comprises 15 residues. The V gene end was trimmed by 5 bases and the J gene end by 5 bases; junction bases not matched to a gene: 9. Looked up from germline, CDR1 is DFQATT and CDR2 is SNEGSKA (reference sequence). The DNA of the CDR3 is TGCAGTGCTTATACCGGGACAGGGAAAACCGGGGAGCTGTTTTTT. It yields the protein CSAYTGTGKTGELFF.

This clonotype has ten or more counts. The chain employs TRBV20-1 and TRBJ1-1; no definite D call. CDR1 and CDR2 from the germline V gene are DFQATT and SNEGSKA (reference sequence). V was cut by 4 bases and J by 6 bases, with 12 bases left in between. The CDR3 extends over 12 amino acids. Here the CDR3 reads CSANAPGAEAFF. The CDR3, as DNA: TGCAGTGCTAACGCCCCTGGGGCTGAAGCTTTCTTT.

This clonotype was seen repeatedly, ten times or more. The V call is TRBV10-3, the J call TRBJ2-5; no firm D call. Looked up from germline, CDR1 is ENHRY and CDR2 is SYGVKD. Trimming removed 0 bases from V and 2 bases from J, with 10 bases in between. The CDR3 consists of 15 residues. As DNA, the CDR3 is TGTGCCATCAGTGAGTCCGGAGCAGTTCAAGAGACCCAGTACTTC. It specifies CAISESGAVQETQYF.

At least ten counts were recorded for this clonotype. The gene calls are TRBV7-3 and TRBJ2-6, with 7 bases matching TRBD2. V gave up 5 bases and J gave up 0 bases; unmatched junction bases: 7. Germline lookup yields CDR1 SGHTA and CDR2 FQGTGA. The CDR3 has 17 residues. The CDR3 DNA follows: TGTGCCAGCAGCGCCCAGCCGGGGGGCTCTGGGGCCAACGTCCTGACTTTC. Its protein product is CASSAQPGGSGANVLTF.

This clonotype was seen repeatedly, ten times or more. The rearrangement joins TRBV15 to TRBJ1-2, with 10 positions matching TRBD1. CDR3 size: 16 residues. With 3 bases clipped from V and 3 bases from J, the junction kept 7 bases outside the gene matches. Germline CDR1 is LNHNV and CDR2 is YYDKDF (reference sequence). The CDR3 DNA reads TGTGCCACCAGCAGCCTGGACAGGGGGTACGACTATGGCTACACCTTC. Translated: CATSSLDRGYDYGYTF.